Below are 23 T cell receptor beta chains sequenced from a single sample in a study of T cells in Graves' hyperthyroidism and ophthalmopathy. RNA transcripts served as the template for amplifying TCR beta CDR3 regions. The study used the HTBI primer set for a first-round RT-PCR of the TCR CDR3. TCRdb ran MiXCR on the multiplex PCR reads and lists one entry per CDR3 protein. The sample lists about 720,000 distinct CDR3 sequences; approximately 18% were seen once. The sample comprised blood. The receptors were sampled from a woman in her forties or fifties with Graves' hyperthyroidism that later progressed to Graves' ophthalmopathy.

This clonotype was observed a handful of times. The chain joins TRBV5-8 to TRBJ1-2, with no clear D. The V end was cut by 2 bases, the J end by 7 bases, with 12 bases between. The germline CDR1 and CDR2 sequences are SGHTS and YDEGEE. The CDR3 length is 13 residues. The CDR3 coding sequence is TGTGCCAGCAGCTTAACGTCGGTCGGTGGCTACACCTTC. Residues: CASSLTSVGGYTF.

This clonotype was picked up many times. The rearrangement uses TRBV20-1 and TRBJ1-2; D is undetermined. CDR1 and CDR2 from the germline V gene are DFQATT and SNEGSKA (reference sequence). Trimming cost V 1 base and J 0 bases, with 15 bases left between them. The CDR3 runs to 16 residues. The CDR3 here is CSARAPEGLANYGYTF. CDR3 nucleotide sequence: TGCAGTGCTAGAGCCCCTGAAGGACTCGCTAACTATGGCTACACCTTC.

The chain combines TRBV5-1 with TRBJ2-2; no definite D call. Germline CDR1 is SGHRS and CDR2 is YFSETQ. The CDR3 spans 13 residues. The V end lost 0 bases, the J end lost 5 bases, and 5 bases lay between the germline ends. The CDR3 DNA reads TGCGCCAGCAGCTTGGGAGAGACCGGGGAGCTGTTTTTT. Amino acids: CASSLGETGELFF. The full variable domain, with the rest looked up from reference TRBV5-1 and TRBJ2-2, is KAGVTQTPRYLIKTRGQQVTLSCSPISGHRSVSWYQQTPGQGLQFLFEYFSETQRNKGNFPGRFSGRQFSNSRSEMNVSTLELGDSALYLCASSLGETGELFFGEGSRLTVL.

This clonotype was found many times. J is TRBJ1-1 and V is TRBV9; D is perhaps TRBD1 (6 bases). Deletions cut 0 bases from V and 4 bases from J, with 13 bases between. CDR1 SGDLS and CDR2 YYNGEE come from the germline V gene. CDR3 length: 15 amino acids. CDR3 DNA: TGTGCCAGCAGCGTAGGGTCGGACAGTAGCACTGAAGCTTTCTTT. Its protein is CASSVGSDSSTEAFF.

This clonotype was picked up a small number of times. CDR3 nucleotide sequence: TGCGCCAGCAGCCCCGGGACAGAATACACAGATACGCAGTATTTT. It encodes CASSPGTEYTDTQYF. The V gene is TRBV5-1, the J gene TRBJ2-3, with 7 bases identical to TRBD1. CDR1 and CDR2 (germline): SGHRS, YFSETQ. The CDR3 is 15 amino acids. Trimming at V came to 4 bases and at J to 2 bases, leaving 7 bases not matched to a gene. The full variable domain, rest sourced from reference TRBV5-1 and TRBJ2-3, is KAGVTQTPRYLIKTRGQQVTLSCSPISGHRSVSWYQQTPGQGLQFLFEYFSETQRNKGNFPGRFSGRQFSNSRSEMNVSTLELGDSALYLCASSPGTEYTDTQYFGPGTRLTVL.

The CDR3: CASSQGRGRTDTQYF. CDR3 coding DNA: TGTGCCAGCAGTCAGGGCCGAGGCCGCACAGATACGCAGTATTTT. The chain joins TRBV7-3 to TRBJ2-3, with D perhaps matching TRBD1 (5 bases). The germline CDR1 and CDR2 sequences are SGHTA and FQGTGA. This CDR3 has 15 amino acids. V was cut by 6 bases and J by 1 base, with 14 bases left in between.

This clonotype has ten or more counts. The chain joins TRBV12-3 or TRBV12-4 to TRBJ1-5; 7 bases line up with TRBD1. The CDR3 is 15 residues long. Germline trimming cut 5 bases from V and 4 bases from J; bases unmatched to any gene: 8. The CDR3 nucleotides read TGTGCCAGCAGTACTGGGGCAGGGGGGAATCAGCCCCAGCATTTT. It translates to CASSTGAGGNQPQHF.

The CDR3 loop reads CASSLIHGGSPLHF. The DNA for the CDR3 is TGTGCCAGCAGCTTAATTCACGGGGGTTCACCCCTCCACTTT. The genes are TRBV7-2 and TRBJ1-6; possibly TRBD1 for D (5 bases). CDR3 length equals 14 residues. The V end lost 2 bases, the J end lost 9 bases, and 11 bases lay between the germline ends. The germline V gene has CDR1 SGHTA and CDR2 FQGNSA.

This clonotype was found many times. This sequence joins TRBV18 and TRBJ2-1; 7 bases align to TRBD1. The CDR3 is 12 residues long. Germline V gives CDR1 KGHSH, CDR2 LQKENI. Unmatched junction bases numbered 3, after V lost 3 bases and J lost 10 bases. The CDR3: CASSPGTAEQFF. For the CDR3, the DNA is TGTGCCAGCTCACCCGGGACAGCAGAGCAGTTCTTC.

This rearrangement joins TRBV29-1 to TRBJ1-1, with TRBD1 identical over 9 bases. V was pared by 4 bases and J by 4 bases, with 4 bases of the junction left unmatched. This CDR3 has 13 amino acids. The germline gives CDR1 SQVTM, CDR2 ANQGSEA. As DNA, the CDR3 is TGCAGCGTTGGGGACAGGGCGAGCACTGAAGCTTTCTTT. Translating it yields CSVGDRASTEAFF.

This clonotype has at least ten counts. The chain carries TRBV7-2 and TRBJ2-5; D possibly matches TRBD1 or TRBD2 (5 bases each). The germline gives CDR1 SGHTA, CDR2 FQGNSA. The CDR3 length is 14 residues. Deletions cut 1 base from V and 1 base from J, with 7 bases between. CDR3 in DNA: TGTGCCAGCAGCTTAGTTGGGGGCCAAGAGACCCAGTACTTC. This encodes CASSLVGGQETQYF.

In this sample, this clonotype turned up many times. The J gene is TRBJ1-1, the V gene TRBV2, with D unresolved. In germline, CDR1 is SNHLY, CDR2 FYNNEI. Trimming took 4 bases from V and 1 from J, leaving 4 bases between them. This CDR3 spans 12 amino acids. The CDR3 bases are TGTGCCAGCAGTGGACAGAACACTGAAGCTTTCTTT. This encodes CASSGQNTEAFF.

Only one count was recorded for this clonotype. This may arise from a read error, as a much more abundant clone is one base away. The rearrangement uses TRBV7-3 and TRBJ1-2; 7 bases line up with TRBD1. The CDR3 contains 14 residues. Trimming cost V 0 bases and J 4 bases; bases outside gene matches: 2. Per germline, CDR1 SGHTA and CDR2 FQGTGA. For the CDR3, the DNA is TGTGCCAGCAGCTTAACAGGGGACAGCTATGGCTACACCTTC. Encoded protein: CASSLTGDSYGYTF.

This clonotype was observed at least ten times. The V gene is TRBV7-3, the J gene TRBJ1-1; a weak D match, TRBD1 (5 bases). Germline CDR1 and CDR2: SGHTA and FQGTGA. CDR3 length: 15 residues. Trimming took off 1 base at V and 5 bases at J, with 14 bases between the two ends. The CDR3 here is CASSLMGRVRTEAFF. DNA for the CDR3: TGTGCCAGCAGCTTAATGGGCAGGGTAAGGACTGAAGCTTTCTTT.

This sequence joins TRBV7-3 and TRBJ1-1, with D tentatively TRBD1 (5 bases). The CDR3 is 16 amino acids. The V end was cut by 7 bases, the J end by 1 base, with 19 bases between. CDR1 and CDR2 (germline): SGHTA, FQGTGA. CDR3 nucleotide sequence: TGTGCCAGCACCTCCCAACCGGGGCCGTCGAACACTGAAGCTTTCTTT. Amino acids: CASTSQPGPSNTEAFF.

This clonotype was found a few times. The chain recombines TRBV6-4 with TRBJ1-2, with no clear D. This CDR3 is 13 amino acids long. Germline V gene data show CDR1 as MRHNA and CDR2 as SNTAGT. V lost 8 bases, J lost 1 base, and 11 bases lay in between. For the CDR3, the DNA is TGTGCCAGCCAAGCGAATCTTAACTATGGCTACACCTTC. This encodes CASQANLNYGYTF.

Only a few counts were recorded for this clonotype. The chain links TRBV10-2 to TRBJ1-2; perhaps TRBD1 as D (5 bases). The germline gives CDR1 WSHSY, CDR2 SAAADI. There are 13 residues in the CDR3. V was trimmed by 0 bases and J by 7 bases, leaving 9 bases between them. Here the CDR3 DNA reads TGCGCCAGCAGTGAGTCTTGGGGCGGTGGCTACACCTTC. This sequence encodes CASSESWGGGYTF.

Only a few counts were recorded for this clonotype. The chain couples TRBV5-1 to TRBJ2-3, with 12 positions matching TRBD2. Per germline, CDR1 SGHRS and CDR2 YFSETQ. Unmatched junction bases numbered 10, after V lost 6 bases and J lost 2 bases. The CDR3 totals 17 residues. The CDR3 here is CASMEVTSGGPTDTQYF. CDR3 nucleotides: TGCGCCAGCATGGAGGTTACTAGCGGGGGGCCCACAGATACGCAGTATTTT.

This clonotype was seen at least ten times. The V call is TRBV30, the J call TRBJ1-1; TRBD1 matches 7 bases. The CDR3 consists of 12 residues. Germline values: CDR1 GTSNPN, CDR2 SVGIG (reference sequence). V lost 4 bases, J lost 6 bases, and 5 bases stayed unmatched. The CDR3 region is CAWNRDSPEAFF. In DNA, the CDR3 is TGTGCCTGGAACCGGGACAGTCCTGAAGCTTTCTTT.

A few counts support this clonotype. A much larger clone lies one base from this, so it may be a read error. The J gene is TRBJ2-3, the V gene TRBV5-6; a weak D match, TRBD1 (5 bases). Germline V gene data show CDR1 as SGHDT and CDR2 as YYEEEE. This CDR3 is 15 amino acids long. V was trimmed by 2 bases and J by 0 bases, leaving 10 bases between them. The CDR3 bases are TGTGCCAGCAGCTTTGGGGCAGGGAGCACAGATACGCAGTATTTT. Translated: CASSFGAGSTDTQYF.

The rearrangement uses TRBV15 and TRBJ2-2, with 7 bases identical to TRBD1. Germline lookup yields CDR1 LNHNV and CDR2 YYDKDF (reference sequence). This CDR3 spans 17 amino acids. With V trimmed by 1 base and J by 6 bases, 11 bases remained unmatched. The CDR3 protein is CATSRVGDRALPGELFF. In DNA, the CDR3 is TGTGCCACCAGCAGAGTGGGAGACAGGGCCCTCCCCGGGGAGCTGTTTTTT.

This chain uses TRBV3-1 with TRBJ1-4, with TRBD1 identical over 8 bases. This CDR3 region has 15 residues. Germline V gene sequence: CDR1 LGHDT, CDR2 YNNKEL (reference sequence). V shed 5 bases, J shed 8 bases, and the junction held 10 bases outside the gene matches. The CDR3 protein is CASSSGQGGVEKLFF. The CDR3 nucleotides are TGTGCCAGCAGCTCCGGACAGGGAGGTGTAGAAAAACTGTTTTTT.

The chain uses TRBV29-1 and TRBJ2-3, with D maybe TRBD1 (6 bases). The germline V gene encodes CDR1 SQVTM and CDR2 ANQGSEA. The length of the CDR3 is 14 residues. The V and J ends lost 3 bases and 1 base respectively, with 11 bases between them. This chain's CDR3 is CSVDRGFGTDTQYF. CDR3 nucleotides: TGCAGCGTTGACAGGGGCTTCGGCACAGATACGCAGTATTTT.